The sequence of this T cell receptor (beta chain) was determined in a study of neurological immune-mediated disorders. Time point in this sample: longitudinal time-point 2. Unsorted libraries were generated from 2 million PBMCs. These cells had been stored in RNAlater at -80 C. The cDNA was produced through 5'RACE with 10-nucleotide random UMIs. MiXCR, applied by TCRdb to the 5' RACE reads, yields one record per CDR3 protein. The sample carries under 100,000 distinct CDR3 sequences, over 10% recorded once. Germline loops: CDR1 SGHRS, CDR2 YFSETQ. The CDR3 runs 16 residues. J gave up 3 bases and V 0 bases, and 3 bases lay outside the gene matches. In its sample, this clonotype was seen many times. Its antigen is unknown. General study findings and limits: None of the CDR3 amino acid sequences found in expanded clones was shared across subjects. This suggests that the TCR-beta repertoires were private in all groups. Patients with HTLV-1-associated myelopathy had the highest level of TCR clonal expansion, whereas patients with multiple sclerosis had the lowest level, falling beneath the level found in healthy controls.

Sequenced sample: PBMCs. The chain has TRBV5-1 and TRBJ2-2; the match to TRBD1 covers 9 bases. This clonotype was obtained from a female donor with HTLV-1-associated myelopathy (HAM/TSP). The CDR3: CASSLDRGRDTGELFF. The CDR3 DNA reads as TGCGCCAGCAGCTTGGACAGGGGGCGCGACACCGGGGAGCTGTTTTTT. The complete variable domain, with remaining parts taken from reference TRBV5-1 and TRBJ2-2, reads KAGVTQTPRYLIKTRGQQVTLSCSPISGHRSVSWYQQTPGQGLQFLFEYFSETQRNKGNFPGRFSGRQFSNSRSEMNVSTLELGDSALYLCASSLDRGRDTGELFFGEGSRLTVL.